This TCR beta chain appears in the sequencing data of a study of T cell changes during pregnancy in multiple sclerosis. The CDR3 length is 15 residues. Trimming cost V 3 bases and J 0 bases; bases outside gene matches: 3. Germline V CDR1 and CDR2: MNHNS, SASEGT. This clone was counted only a few times. Profiled with immunoSEQ multiplex PCR; TCRdb holds only in-frame clones, not every one. In the table there are 40,000 to 55,000 clones, nearly 95% of which are singletons. The sequence derives from a female donor in good health, enrolled as a control in a pregnancy study. The sample here was CD4+ T cells from peripheral blood mononuclear cells, taken after pregnancy. V gene TRBV6-1 combines with J gene TRBJ2-7; 9 bases agree with TRBD1. The CDR3 loop reads CASSEGTGSSYEQYF. The CDR3 nucleotides read TGTGCCAGCAGTGAGGGGACAGGGAGCTCCTACGAGCAGTACTTC.